Sequencing of this T cell receptor beta chain was carried out in a study of T cell responses to AZD1222 COVID-19 vaccine. Looking at the study overall: Pooled together were second doses at about 4 or about 12 weeks.

Study-wide results and caveats: A reported finding is that nearly half of spike-specific TCRs target unmutated variant regions.

Produced via immunoSEQ multiplex PCR; TCRdb's table is partial and in-frame only. The sample records over 85,000 clones, about 88% being singletons. Note on this clone: Its antigen remains unidentified.

This CDR3 spans 16 amino acids. The germline V gene encodes CDR1 ENHRY and CDR2 SYGVKD. The V segment lost 3 bases and the J segment 2 bases; nucleotides outside the gene matches: 8. V usage is TRBV10-3 and J usage is TRBJ2-5, with TRBD1 matching 8 bases. The sequence was obtained from an adult in good health. The material was peripheral blood, obtained on day 0 of AZD1222 vaccination. CDR3 region: CAISDKGDRIQETQYF. The CDR3 DNA sequence: TGTGCCATCAGTGACAAAGGGGACAGGATACAAGAGACCCAGTACTTC.